The source of this T cell receptor beta chain is a study of blood T cell repertoires in COVID-19. Study information: The analysed material was cDNA or gDNA that came from T cells, B-cell-depleted T cells, or PBMCs.

Data came from immunoSEQ multiplex PCR; TCRdb stores just in-frame clones and leaves some out. This sample has about 140,000 clones, with 84% found just once. Germline V gene lookup returns CDR1 LNHNV and CDR2 YYDKDF (reference sequence). With 0 bases removed from V and 2 bases from J, the gap between germline ends came to 11 bases. The CDR3 runs to 15 residues. The TCR comes from a human donor in a cohort sampled during active COVID-19. Sequencing was carried out using peripheral blood. This chain uses TRBV15 with TRBJ2-7, with D possibly TRBD1 on 6 matching bases. CDR3 in amino acids: CATSRDRGGTYEQYF. The CDR3 nucleotides are TGTGCCACCAGCAGAGATAGAGGGGGAACCTACGAGCAGTACTTC.